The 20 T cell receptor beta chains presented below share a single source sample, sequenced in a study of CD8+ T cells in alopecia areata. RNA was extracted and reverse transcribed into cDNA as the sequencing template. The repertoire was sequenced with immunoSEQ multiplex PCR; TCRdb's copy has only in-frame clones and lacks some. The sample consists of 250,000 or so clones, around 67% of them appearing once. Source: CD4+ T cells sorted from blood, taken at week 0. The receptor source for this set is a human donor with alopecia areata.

The CDR3 is CASSKGAPPRHIQYF. The CDR3 coding sequence is TGTGCCAGCAGCAAAGGGGCTCCCCCCCGACACATTCAGTACTTC. The genes are TRBV21-1 and TRBJ2-4; TRBD1 is the table's D call and was not checked against the DNA. TRBV21-1 is a pseudogene segment. This CDR3 is 15 amino acids long.

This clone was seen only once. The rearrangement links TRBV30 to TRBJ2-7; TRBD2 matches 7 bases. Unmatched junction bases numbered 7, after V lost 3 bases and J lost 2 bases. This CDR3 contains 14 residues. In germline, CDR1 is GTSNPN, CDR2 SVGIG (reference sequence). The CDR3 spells CAWRGGRTAYEQYF. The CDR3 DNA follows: TGTGCCTGGAGGGGAGGGCGGACGGCCTACGAGCAGTACTTC.

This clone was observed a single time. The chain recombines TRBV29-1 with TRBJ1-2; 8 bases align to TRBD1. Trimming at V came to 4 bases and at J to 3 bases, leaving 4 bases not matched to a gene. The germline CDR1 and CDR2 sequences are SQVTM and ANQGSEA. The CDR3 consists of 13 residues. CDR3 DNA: TGCAGCGTTGTGGGGGGACAGGACTATGGCTACACCTTC. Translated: CSVVGGQDYGYTF.

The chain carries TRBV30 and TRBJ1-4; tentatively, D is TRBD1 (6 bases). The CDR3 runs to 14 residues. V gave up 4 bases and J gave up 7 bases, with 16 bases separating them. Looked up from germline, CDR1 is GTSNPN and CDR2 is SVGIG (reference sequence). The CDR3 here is CAWNQGLGSEKLFF. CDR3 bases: TGTGCCTGGAACCAGGGGTTGGGAAGTGAAAAACTGTTTTTT. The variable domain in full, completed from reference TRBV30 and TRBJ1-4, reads SQTIHQWPATLVQPVGSPLSLECTVEGTSNPNLYWYRQAAGRGLQLLFYSVGIGQISSEVPQNLSASRPQDRQFILSSKKLLLSDSGFYLCAWNQGLGSEKLFFGSGTQLSVL.

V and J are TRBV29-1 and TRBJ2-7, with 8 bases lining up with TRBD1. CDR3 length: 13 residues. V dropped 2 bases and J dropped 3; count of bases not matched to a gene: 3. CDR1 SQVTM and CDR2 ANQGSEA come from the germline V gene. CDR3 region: CSVEQTGGYEQYF. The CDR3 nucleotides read TGCAGCGTTGAACAAACAGGGGGCTACGAGCAGTACTTC.

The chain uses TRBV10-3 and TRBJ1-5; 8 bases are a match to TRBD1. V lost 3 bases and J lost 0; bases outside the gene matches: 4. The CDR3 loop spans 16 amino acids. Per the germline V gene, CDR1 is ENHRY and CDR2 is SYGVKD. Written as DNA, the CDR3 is TGTGCCATCAGTGAAAGGGGACAGGATAGCAATCAGCCCCAGCATTTT. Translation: CAISERGQDSNQPQHF.

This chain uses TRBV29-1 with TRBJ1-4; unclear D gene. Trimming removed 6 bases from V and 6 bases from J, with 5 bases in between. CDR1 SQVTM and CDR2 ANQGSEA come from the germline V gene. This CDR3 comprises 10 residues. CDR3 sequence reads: CSVGDEKLFF. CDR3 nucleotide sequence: TGCAGCGTGGGCGATGAAAAACTGTTTTTT.

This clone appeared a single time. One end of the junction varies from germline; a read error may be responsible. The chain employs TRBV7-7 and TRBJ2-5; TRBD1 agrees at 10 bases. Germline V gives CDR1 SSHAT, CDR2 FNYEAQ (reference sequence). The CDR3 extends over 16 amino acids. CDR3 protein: CASSPSRTGGQETQYF. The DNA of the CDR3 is TGTGCTAGCAGCCCCTCTAGGACAGGGGGCCAAGAGACCCAGTACTTC.

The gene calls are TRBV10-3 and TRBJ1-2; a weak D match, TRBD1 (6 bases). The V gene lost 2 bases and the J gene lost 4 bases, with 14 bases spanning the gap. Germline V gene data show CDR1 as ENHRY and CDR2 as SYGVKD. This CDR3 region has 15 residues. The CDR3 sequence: CAISEGQRLFYGYTF. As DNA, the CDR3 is TGTGCCATCAGTGAGGGACAGCGCTTGTTCTATGGCTACACCTTC.

The CDR3 nucleotides are TGTGCCACTATAGGGCGAGGCTACACCTTC. It encodes CATIGRGYTF. J is TRBJ1-2 and V is TRBV9; D uncertain. V lost 9 bases, J lost 8 bases, and 11 bases lay in between. CDR1 and CDR2 (germline): SGDLS, YYNGEE. The CDR3 is 10 residues long.

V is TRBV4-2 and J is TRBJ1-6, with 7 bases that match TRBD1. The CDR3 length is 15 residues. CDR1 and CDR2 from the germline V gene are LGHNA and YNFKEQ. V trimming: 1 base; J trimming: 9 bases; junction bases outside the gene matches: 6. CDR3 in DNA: TGTGCCAGCAGCCAAGTGACAGGGAACGGTTCACCCCTCCACTTT. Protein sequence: CASSQVTGNGSPLHF.

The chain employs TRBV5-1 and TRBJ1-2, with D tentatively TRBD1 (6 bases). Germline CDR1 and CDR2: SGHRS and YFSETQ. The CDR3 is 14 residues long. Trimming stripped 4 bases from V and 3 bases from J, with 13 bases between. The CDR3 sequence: CASSQGGADYGYTF. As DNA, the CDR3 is TGCGCCAGCAGCCAAGGGGGGGCGGACTATGGCTACACCTTC.

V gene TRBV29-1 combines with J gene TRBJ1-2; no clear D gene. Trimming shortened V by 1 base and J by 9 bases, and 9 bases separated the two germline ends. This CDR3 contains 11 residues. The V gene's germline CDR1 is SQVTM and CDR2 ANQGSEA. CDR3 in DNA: TGCAGCGTTGAAGGCCAGGACCGCTACACCTTC. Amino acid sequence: CSVEGQDRYTF.

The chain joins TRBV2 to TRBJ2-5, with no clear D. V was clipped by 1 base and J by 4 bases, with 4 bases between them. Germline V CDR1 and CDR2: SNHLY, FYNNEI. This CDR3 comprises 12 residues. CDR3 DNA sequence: TGTGCCAGCAGTGAAGTAGTAGAGACCCAGTACTTC. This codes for CASSEVVETQYF.

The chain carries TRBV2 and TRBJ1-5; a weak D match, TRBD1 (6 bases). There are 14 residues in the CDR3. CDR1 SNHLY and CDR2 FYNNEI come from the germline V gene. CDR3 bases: TGTGCTTGCCAGGGGTACGATAGCAATCAGCCCCAGCATTTT. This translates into CACQGYDSNQPQHF.

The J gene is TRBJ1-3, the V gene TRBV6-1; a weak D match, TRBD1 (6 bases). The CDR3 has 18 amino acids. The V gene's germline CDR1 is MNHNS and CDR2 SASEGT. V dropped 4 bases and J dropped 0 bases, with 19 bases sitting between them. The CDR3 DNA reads TGTGCCAGCAGTGCTCGATCTGTTGACAGGCACTCTGGAAACACCATATATTTT. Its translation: CASSARSVDRHSGNTIYF.

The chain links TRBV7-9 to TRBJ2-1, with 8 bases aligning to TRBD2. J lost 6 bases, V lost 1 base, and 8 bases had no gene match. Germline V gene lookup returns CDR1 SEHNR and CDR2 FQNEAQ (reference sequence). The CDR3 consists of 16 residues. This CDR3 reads CASSLGSGGPINEQFF. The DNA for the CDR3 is TGTGCCAGCAGCTTAGGCTCGGGGGGGCCGATCAATGAGCAGTTCTTC.

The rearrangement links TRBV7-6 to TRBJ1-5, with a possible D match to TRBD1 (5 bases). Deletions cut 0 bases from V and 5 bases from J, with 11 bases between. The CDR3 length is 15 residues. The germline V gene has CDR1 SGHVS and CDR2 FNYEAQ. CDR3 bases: TGTGCCAGCAGCTTAGCGCCAGGGTGGTATCAGCCCCAGCATTTT. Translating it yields CASSLAPGWYQPQHF. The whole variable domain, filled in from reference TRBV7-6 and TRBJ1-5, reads GAGVSQSPRYKVTKRGQDVALRCDPISGHVSLYWYRQALGQGPEFLTYFNYEAQQDKSGLPNDRFSAERPEGSISTLTIQRTEQRDSAMYRCASSLAPGWYQPQHFGDGTRLSIL.

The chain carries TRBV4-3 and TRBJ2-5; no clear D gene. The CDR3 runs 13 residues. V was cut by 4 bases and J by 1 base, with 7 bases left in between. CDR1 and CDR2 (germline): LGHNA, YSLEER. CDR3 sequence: CASSRSPQETQYF. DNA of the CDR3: TGCGCCAGCAGCCGGAGCCCCCAAGAGACCCAGTACTTC.

The CDR3 reads CASSLRGPGEQYF. The CDR3 coding sequence is TGCGCCAGCAGCCTAAGGGGACCTGGGGAGCAGTACTTC. V and J are TRBV5-1 and TRBJ2-7; possibly TRBD1 or TRBD2 for D (5 bases each). Per the germline V gene, CDR1 is SGHRS and CDR2 is YFSETQ. The V gene lost 4 bases and the J gene lost 7 bases, with 15 bases spanning the gap. The CDR3 totals 13 residues.